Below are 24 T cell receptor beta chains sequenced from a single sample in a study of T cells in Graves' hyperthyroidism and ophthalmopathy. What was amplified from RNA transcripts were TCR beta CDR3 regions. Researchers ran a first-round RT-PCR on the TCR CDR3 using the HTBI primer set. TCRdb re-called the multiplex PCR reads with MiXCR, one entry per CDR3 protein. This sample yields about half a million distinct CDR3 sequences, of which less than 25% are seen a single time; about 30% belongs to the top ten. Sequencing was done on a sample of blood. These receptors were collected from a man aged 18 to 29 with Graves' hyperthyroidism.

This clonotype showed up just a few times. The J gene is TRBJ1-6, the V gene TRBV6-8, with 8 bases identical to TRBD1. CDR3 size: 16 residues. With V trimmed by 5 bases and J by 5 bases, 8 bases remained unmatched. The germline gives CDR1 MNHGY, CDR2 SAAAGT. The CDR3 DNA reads TGTGCCAGCAGTGGGGACAGGACAAGGGATAATTCACCCCTCCACTTT. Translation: CASSGDRTRDNSPLHF.

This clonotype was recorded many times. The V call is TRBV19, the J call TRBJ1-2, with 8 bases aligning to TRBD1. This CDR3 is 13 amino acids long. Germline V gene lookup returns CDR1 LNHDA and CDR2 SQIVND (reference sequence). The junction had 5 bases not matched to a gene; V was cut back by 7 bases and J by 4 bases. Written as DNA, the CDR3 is TGTGCCAGTACTCGGACAGGGCCCTATGGCTACACCTTC. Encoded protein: CASTRTGPYGYTF. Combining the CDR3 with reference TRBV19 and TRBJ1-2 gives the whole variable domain DGGITQSPKYLFRKEGQNVTLSCEQNLNHDAMYWYRQDPGQGLRLIYYSQIVNDFQKGDIAEGYSVSREKKESFPLTVTSAQKNPTAFYLCASTRTGPYGYTFGSGTRLTVV.

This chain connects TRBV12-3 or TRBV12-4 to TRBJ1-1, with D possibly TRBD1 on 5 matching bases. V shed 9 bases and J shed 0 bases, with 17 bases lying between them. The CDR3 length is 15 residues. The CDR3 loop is CASRQFNTMNTEAFF. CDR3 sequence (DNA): TGTGCCAGTAGACAGTTCAACACCATGAACACTGAAGCTTTCTTT.

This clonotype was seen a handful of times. DNA of the CDR3: TGTGCCAGCAGTTACCAGTTAGTCTATGGCTACACCTTC. Translation: CASSYQLVYGYTF. This chain links TRBV12-3 or TRBV12-4 with TRBJ1-2; D is undetermined. The length of the CDR3 is 13 residues. V was pared by 4 bases and J by 4 bases, with 10 bases between.

In DNA, the CDR3 is TGTGCCAGCAGCTTGGGGGCTCTGTTTGAGGAGGCTTCCTACGAGCAGTACTTC. It specifies CASSLGALFEEASYEQYF. V usage is TRBV11-2 and J usage is TRBJ2-7; tentative D call: TRBD1 (6 bases). V gave up 3 bases and J gave up 1 base, with 22 bases separating them. This CDR3 spans 18 amino acids. Germline CDR1 SGHAT, CDR2 FQNNGV.

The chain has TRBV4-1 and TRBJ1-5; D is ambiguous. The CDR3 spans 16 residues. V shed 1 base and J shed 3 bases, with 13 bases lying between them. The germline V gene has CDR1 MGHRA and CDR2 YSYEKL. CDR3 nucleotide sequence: TGCGCCAGCAGCCAAGGGTTGGGGAAGTCCAATCAGCCCCAGCATTTT. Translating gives CASSQGLGKSNQPQHF.

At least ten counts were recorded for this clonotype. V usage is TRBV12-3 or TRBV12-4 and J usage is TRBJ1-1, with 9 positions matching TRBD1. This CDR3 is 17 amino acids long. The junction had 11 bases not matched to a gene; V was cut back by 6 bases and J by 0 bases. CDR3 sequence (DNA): TGTGCCAGCAGCCGTGGGACAGGGTGGGGGATGAACACTGAAGCTTTCTTT. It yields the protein CASSRGTGWGMNTEAFF.

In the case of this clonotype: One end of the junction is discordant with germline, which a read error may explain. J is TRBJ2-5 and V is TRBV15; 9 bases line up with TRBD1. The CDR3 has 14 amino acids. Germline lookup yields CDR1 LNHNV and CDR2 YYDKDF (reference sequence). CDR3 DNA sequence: TGTGCCACCAGCAGAGGGACAGGGGTAGAGTCCCAGTACTTC. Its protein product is CATSRGTGVESQYF.

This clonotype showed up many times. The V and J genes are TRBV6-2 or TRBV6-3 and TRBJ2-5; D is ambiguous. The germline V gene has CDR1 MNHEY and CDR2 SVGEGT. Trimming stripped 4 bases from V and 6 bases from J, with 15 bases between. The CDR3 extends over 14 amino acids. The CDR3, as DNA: TGTGCCAGCAGTTTTTCCCTACTGGTGAAGACCCAGTACTTC. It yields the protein CASSFSLLVKTQYF.

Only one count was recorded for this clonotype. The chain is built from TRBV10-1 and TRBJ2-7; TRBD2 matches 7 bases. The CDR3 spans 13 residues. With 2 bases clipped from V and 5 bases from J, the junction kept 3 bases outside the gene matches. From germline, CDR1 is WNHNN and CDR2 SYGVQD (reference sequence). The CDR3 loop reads CASSESGIHEQYF. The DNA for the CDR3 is TGCGCCAGCAGTGAGAGCGGGATCCACGAGCAGTACTTC.

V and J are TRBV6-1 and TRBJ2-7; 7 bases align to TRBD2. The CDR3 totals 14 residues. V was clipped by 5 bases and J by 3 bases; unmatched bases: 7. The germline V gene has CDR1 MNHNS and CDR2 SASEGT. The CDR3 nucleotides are TGTGCCAGCAGTCCCCGGGGGGAGAACTACGAGCAGTACTTC. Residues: CASSPRGENYEQYF.

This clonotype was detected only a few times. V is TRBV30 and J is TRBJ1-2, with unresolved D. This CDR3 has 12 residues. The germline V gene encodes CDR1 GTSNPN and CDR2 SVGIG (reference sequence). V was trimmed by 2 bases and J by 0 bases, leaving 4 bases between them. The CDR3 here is CAWSRSNYGYTF. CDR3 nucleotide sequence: TGTGCCTGGAGTAGGTCTAACTATGGCTACACCTTC.

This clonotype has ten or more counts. The CDR3 sequence is CASTRQDQETQYF. CDR3 sequence (DNA): TGTGCCAGCACGCGACAAGACCAAGAGACCCAGTACTTC. V and J are TRBV12-3 or TRBV12-4 and TRBJ2-5, with D unresolved. V gave up 7 bases and J gave up 0 bases, with 9 bases separating them. This CDR3 is 13 amino acids long.

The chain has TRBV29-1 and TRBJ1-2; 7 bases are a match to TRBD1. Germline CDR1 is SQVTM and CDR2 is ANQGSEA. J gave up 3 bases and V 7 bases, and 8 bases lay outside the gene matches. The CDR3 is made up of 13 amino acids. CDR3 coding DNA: TGCAGCGCAGAGGGGGCGATGGACTATGGCTACACCTTC. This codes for CSAEGAMDYGYTF.

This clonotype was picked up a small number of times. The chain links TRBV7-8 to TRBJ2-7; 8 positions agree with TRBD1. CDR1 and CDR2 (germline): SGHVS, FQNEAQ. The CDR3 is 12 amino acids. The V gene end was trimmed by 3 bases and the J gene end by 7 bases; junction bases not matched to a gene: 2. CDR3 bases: TGTGCCAGCAGCTTTCAGGGGGCGGAGCAGTACTTC. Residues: CASSFQGAEQYF.

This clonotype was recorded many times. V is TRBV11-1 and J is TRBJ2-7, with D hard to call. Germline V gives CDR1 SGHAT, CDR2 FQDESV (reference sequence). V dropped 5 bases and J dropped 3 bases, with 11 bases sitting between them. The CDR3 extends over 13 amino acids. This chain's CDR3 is CASSLSWDYEQYF. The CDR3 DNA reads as TGTGCCAGCAGCCTCTCGTGGGACTACGAGCAGTACTTC.

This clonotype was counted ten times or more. The CDR3 is CAGDGQGLQETQYF. CDR3 in DNA: TGTGCCGGGGATGGACAGGGTCTCCAAGAGACCCAGTACTTC. This chain joins TRBV30 and TRBJ2-5; 8 bases are shared with TRBD1. CDR1 GTSNPN and CDR2 SVGIG come from the germline V gene (reference sequence). V dropped 8 bases and J dropped 1; count of bases not matched to a gene: 9. The CDR3 consists of 14 residues.

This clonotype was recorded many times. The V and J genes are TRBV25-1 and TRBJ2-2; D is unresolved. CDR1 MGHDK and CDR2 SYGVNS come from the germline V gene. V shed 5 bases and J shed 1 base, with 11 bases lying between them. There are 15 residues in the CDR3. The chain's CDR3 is CASSSLGLNTGELFF. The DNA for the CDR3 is TGTGCCAGCAGTTCCCTAGGGCTGAACACCGGGGAGCTGTTTTTT.

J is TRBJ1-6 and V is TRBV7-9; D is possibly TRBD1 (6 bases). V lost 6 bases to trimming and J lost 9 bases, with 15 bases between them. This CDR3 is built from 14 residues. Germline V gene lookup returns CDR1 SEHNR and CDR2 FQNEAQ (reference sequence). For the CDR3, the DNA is TGTGCCAGCAGTTCCGGGACAAACATTTCACCCCTCCACTTT. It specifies CASSSGTNISPLHF.

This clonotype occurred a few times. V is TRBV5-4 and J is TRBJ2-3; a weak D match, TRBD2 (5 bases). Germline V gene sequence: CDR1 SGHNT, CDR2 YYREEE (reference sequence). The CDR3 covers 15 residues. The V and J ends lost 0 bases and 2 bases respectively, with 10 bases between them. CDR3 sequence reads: CASSLVVDSTDTQYF. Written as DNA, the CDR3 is TGTGCCAGCAGCTTGGTTGTGGACTCCACAGATACGCAGTATTTT.

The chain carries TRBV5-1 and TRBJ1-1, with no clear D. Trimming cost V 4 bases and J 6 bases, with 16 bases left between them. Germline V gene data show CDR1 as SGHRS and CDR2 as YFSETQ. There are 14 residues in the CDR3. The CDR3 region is CASSPTNFYSEAFF. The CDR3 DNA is TGCGCCAGCAGCCCCACCAATTTTTACTCTGAAGCTTTCTTT.

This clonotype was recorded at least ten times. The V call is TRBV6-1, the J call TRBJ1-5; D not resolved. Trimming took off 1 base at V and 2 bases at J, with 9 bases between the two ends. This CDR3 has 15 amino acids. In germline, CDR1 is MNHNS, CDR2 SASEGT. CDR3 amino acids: CASSEGWGGNQPQHF. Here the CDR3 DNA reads TGTGCCAGCAGTGAAGGCTGGGGTGGCAATCAGCCCCAGCATTTT.

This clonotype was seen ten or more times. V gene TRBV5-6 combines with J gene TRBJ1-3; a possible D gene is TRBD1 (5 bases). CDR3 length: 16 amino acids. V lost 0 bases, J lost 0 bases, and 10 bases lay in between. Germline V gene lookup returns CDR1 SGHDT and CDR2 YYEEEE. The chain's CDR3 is CASSLAAGHSGNTIYF. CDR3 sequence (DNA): TGTGCCAGCAGCTTGGCCGCTGGACACTCTGGAAACACCATATATTTT.

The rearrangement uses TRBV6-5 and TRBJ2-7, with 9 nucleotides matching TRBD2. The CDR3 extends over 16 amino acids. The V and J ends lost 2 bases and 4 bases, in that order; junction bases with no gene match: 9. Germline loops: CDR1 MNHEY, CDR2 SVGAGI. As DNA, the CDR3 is TGTGCCAGCAGTTACGGGGTGCGGGAGGGCCTTTACGAGCAGTACTTC. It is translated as CASSYGVREGLYEQYF.